The 19 T cell receptor beta chains in this list originate from one sample, sequenced in a study of T cells in Graves' hyperthyroidism and ophthalmopathy (dated by TCRdb to between 2018 and 2021). Libraries were made using multiplex PCR. This sample was sequenced with an Illumina HiSeq 2000. TCR beta CDR3 regions were amplified from RNA transcripts. A first-round RT-PCR of the TCR CDR3 used the HTBI primer set with the Qiagen OneStep RT-PCR kit. TCRdb passed the public sequencing reads through fastp at Q25 and MiXCR, retaining productive beta sequences. Records with the same CDR3 protein are collapsed into one entry carrying the most frequent genes and DNA. In this sample the table shows a few hundred thousand distinct CDR3 sequences, 15% to 20% of which occur a single time. The top ten constitute about 48% of the sample. The specimen sequenced was blood. Receptor source: a middle-aged man with Graves' hyperthyroidism.

This clonotype has a count of ten or more. This chain joins TRBV2 and TRBJ1-5; D is possibly TRBD1 (5 bases). The CDR3 is 13 amino acids. CDR1 is SNHLY, CDR2 FYNNEI, per germline. The ends were cut back, 4 bases at V and 11 bases at J, with 15 bases in the middle. The DNA for the CDR3 is TGTGCCAGCAGTGGGGTCAGGGCCCGGACCCAGCATTTT. It encodes CASSGVRARTQHF.

The chain has TRBV9 and TRBJ1-3, with unresolved D. Germline V gene sequence: CDR1 SGDLS, CDR2 YYNGEE. V lost 2 bases and J 1 base, leaving 19 bases between the germline ends. The CDR3 is 18 amino acids. The CDR3 is CASSVTFGTMESGNTIYF. For the CDR3, the DNA is TGTGCCAGCAGCGTCACATTCGGAACCATGGAATCTGGAAACACCATATATTTT.

The CDR3 region has the DNA TGCGCCAGCAGCCACGACAATCACGGCTATGGCTACACCTTC. Translation: CASSHDNHGYGYTF. The chain couples TRBV4-3 to TRBJ1-2; no reliable D call. Deletions cut 3 bases from V and 4 bases from J, with 12 bases between. The CDR3 is 14 residues long. CDR1 and CDR2 from the germline V gene are LGHNA and YSLEER.

In its sample, this clonotype was seen many times. The chain links TRBV30 to TRBJ1-4, with a tentative D call TRBD1 (5 bases). The V end was cut by 1 base, the J end by 8 bases, with 11 bases between. The CDR3 contains 13 residues. Germline values: CDR1 GTSNPN, CDR2 SVGIG (reference sequence). CDR3 residues: CAWSEKGREKLFF. CDR3 nucleotides: TGTGCCTGGAGTGAGAAGGGGAGGGAAAAACTGTTTTTT.

The count of this clonotype is one. This rearrangement joins TRBV2 to TRBJ1-3, with a weak D call TRBD1 (5 bases). This CDR3 comprises 15 residues. CDR1 and CDR2 from the germline V gene are SNHLY and FYNNEI. V gave up 6 bases and J gave up 2 bases, with 14 bases separating them. CDR3 sequence (DNA): TGTGCCAGCAGACCCCCGGGGGGTCCTGGAAACACCATATATTTT. The encoded protein is CASRPPGGPGNTIYF.

This clonotype was recorded at least ten times. This chain joins TRBV7-9 and TRBJ2-3, with D unclear. With 1 base removed from V and 4 bases from J, the gap between germline ends came to 6 bases. The CDR3 totals 13 residues. Germline V gene sequence: CDR1 SEHNR, CDR2 FQNEAQ (reference sequence). The CDR3 DNA sequence: TGTGCCAGCAGCTTAGAAGGCCCAGATACGCAGTATTTT. Its protein is CASSLEGPDTQYF.

The chain employs TRBV7-3 and TRBJ1-2, with D possibly TRBD1 on 6 matching bases. The CDR3 spans 13 residues. Germline CDR1 SGHTA, CDR2 FQGTGA. V was cut by 5 bases and J by 8 bases, with 15 bases left in between. CDR3 nucleotide sequence: TGTGCCAGCAGCCGACTAGCGGGGGGCGGCTACACCTTC. It encodes CASSRLAGGGYTF.

Ten or more counts support this clonotype. The gene calls are TRBV7-2 and TRBJ2-5; 9 bases map to TRBD1. J lost 3 bases, V lost 8 bases, and 13 bases had no gene match. CDR1 SGHTA and CDR2 FQGNSA come from the germline V gene. CDR3 length equals 16 residues. CDR3 loop: CASSIRGGQGKETQYF. CDR3 coding DNA: TGTGCCAGCTCTATTCGAGGAGGACAGGGGAAAGAGACCCAGTACTTC.

This clonotype was found many times. This sequence joins TRBV10-3 and TRBJ2-1; a weak D match, TRBD1 (5 bases). V shed 0 bases and J shed 10 bases, with 10 bases lying between them. CDR1 is ENHRY and CDR2 is SYGVKD in the germline V gene. This CDR3 region has 13 residues. The DNA for the CDR3 is TGTGCCATCAGTGAGTCGGGGCAGATGGAGCAGTTCTTC. Its protein product is CAISESGQMEQFF.

This clonotype was detected ten times or more. V and J are TRBV6-2 or TRBV6-3 and TRBJ1-1, with D hard to call. Germline-derived CDR1 and CDR2 are MNHEY and SVGEGT. The CDR3 contains 12 residues. Trimming removed 2 bases from V and 4 bases from J, with 5 bases in between. CDR3 region: CASSYRVTEAFF. The CDR3, as DNA: TGTGCCAGCAGTTACAGGGTCACTGAAGCTTTCTTT.

This clonotype was detected many times. The rearrangement links TRBV3-1 to TRBJ2-7; tentative D call: TRBD2 (5 bases). This CDR3 has 14 residues. Trimming removed 1 base from V and 4 bases from J, with 11 bases in between. Germline values: CDR1 LGHDT, CDR2 YNNKEL (reference sequence). CDR3 sequence: CASSQAGIGYEQYF. DNA for the CDR3: TGTGCCAGCAGCCAAGCGGGGATAGGGTACGAGCAGTACTTC.

This clonotype turned up a few times. This may stem from a read error, because a much larger clone lies one nucleotide away. The V call is TRBV2, the J call TRBJ2-2; D is undetermined. The CDR3 is 14 amino acids. Germline values: CDR1 SNHLY, CDR2 FYNNEI. V lost 10 bases, J lost 3 bases, and 15 bases lay in between. The CDR3 is CAKGRPADTGELFF. CDR3 nucleotide sequence: TGTGCCAAAGGGCGCCCCGCGGACACCGGGGAGCTGTTTTTT.

This clonotype was seen a few times. The chain recombines TRBV7-3 with TRBJ2-2; D is uncertain. CDR3 length: 17 residues. Looked up from germline, CDR1 is SGHTA and CDR2 is FQGTGA. The germline V and J ends were trimmed by 5 bases and 2 bases, with 18 bases remaining between them. CDR3 region: CASSKSYGLLNTGELFF. CDR3 DNA: TGTGCCAGCAGCAAAAGTTATGGCCTTCTTAACACCGGGGAGCTGTTTTTT.

This clonotype occurred many times. The chain combines TRBV28 with TRBJ2-7; unclear D gene. Trimming left V 3 bases short and J 3 bases short, with 9 bases between. CDR3 size: 13 residues. Per the germline V gene, CDR1 is MDHEN and CDR2 is SYDVKM. The CDR3 DNA is TGTGCCAGCAGTTTCCCGGACGGCTACGAGCAGTACTTC. Protein sequence: CASSFPDGYEQYF. Supplemented by reference TRBV28 and TRBJ2-7, the full variable domain reads DVKVTQSSRYLVKRTGEKVFLECVQDMDHENMFWYRQDPGLGLRLIYFSYDVKMKEKGDIPEGYSVSREKKERFSLILESASTNQTSMYLCASSFPDGYEQYFGPGTRLTVT.

Many counts were recorded for this clonotype. The V and J genes are TRBV7-2 and TRBJ2-1; 9 positions match TRBD1. The junction had 11 bases not matched to a gene; V was cut back by 5 bases and J by 6 bases. CDR1 and CDR2 (germline): SGHTA, FQGNSA. The CDR3 is 16 residues long. The CDR3 loop is CASSPPLGQGFNEQFF. The CDR3, as DNA: TGTGCCAGCAGCCCCCCCCTGGGACAGGGATTCAATGAGCAGTTCTTC. Full variable domain (remainder filled in from reference TRBV7-2 and TRBJ2-1): GAGVSQSPSNKVTEKGKDVELRCDPISGHTALYWYRQSLGQGLEFLIYFQGNSAPDKSGLPSDRFSAERTGGSVSTLTIQRTQQEDSAVYLCASSPPLGQGFNEQFFGPGTRLTVL.

This clonotype occurred many times. The genes are TRBV20-1 and TRBJ1-2, with D possibly matching TRBD1 (6 bases). The CDR3 is made up of 12 amino acids. Germline loops: CDR1 DFQATT, CDR2 SNEGSKA (reference sequence). Trimming cost V 3 bases and J 7 bases, with 12 bases left between them. The CDR3 loop reads CSASLQGAGYTF. The DNA for the CDR3 is TGCAGTGCTAGTTTACAGGGTGCTGGCTACACCTTC.

This clonotype was observed many times. The chain uses TRBV2 and TRBJ2-2; D unresolved. Deletions cut 5 bases from V and 5 bases from J, with 3 bases between. CDR1 is SNHLY, CDR2 FYNNEI, per germline. This CDR3 has 11 amino acids. The CDR3 here is CASSWTGELFF. The CDR3 DNA reads as TGTGCCAGCAGTTGGACCGGGGAGCTGTTTTTT.

This rearrangement joins TRBV5-5 to TRBJ2-5, with D perhaps being TRBD1 or TRBD2 (5 bases each). From germline, CDR1 is SGHKS and CDR2 YYEKEE (reference sequence). The CDR3 is 17 amino acids. Trimming took off 0 bases at V and 1 base at J, with 16 bases between the two ends. This CDR3 is CASSLEGFPGGQETQYF. CDR3 coding DNA: TGTGCCAGCAGCTTGGAGGGGTTCCCTGGGGGCCAAGAGACCCAGTACTTC.

The chain carries TRBV7-2 and TRBJ2-3; 12 positions agree with TRBD2. The V segment lost 5 bases and the J segment 2 bases; nucleotides outside the gene matches: 11. This CDR3 is built from 18 residues. CDR1 is SGHTA, CDR2 FQGNSA, per germline. This chain's CDR3 is CASSPGGGLAGLTDTQYF. CDR3 sequence (DNA): TGTGCCAGCAGCCCCGGGGGAGGACTAGCGGGACTCACAGATACGCAGTATTTT.